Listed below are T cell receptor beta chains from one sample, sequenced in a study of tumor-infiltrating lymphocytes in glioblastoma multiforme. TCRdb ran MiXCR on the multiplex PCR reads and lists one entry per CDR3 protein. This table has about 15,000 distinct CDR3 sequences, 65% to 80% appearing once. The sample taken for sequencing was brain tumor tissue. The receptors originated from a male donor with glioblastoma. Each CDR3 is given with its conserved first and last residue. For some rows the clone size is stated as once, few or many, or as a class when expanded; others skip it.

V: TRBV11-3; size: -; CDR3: CASSTNRLDTQYF
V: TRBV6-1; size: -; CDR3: CASSRTNGLKETQYF
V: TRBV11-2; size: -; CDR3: CASSLRGVGGIEQFF
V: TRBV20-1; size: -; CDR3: CSARDPGGDTEAFF
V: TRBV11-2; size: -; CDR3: CASSFGGYSPLHF
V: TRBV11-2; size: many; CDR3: CASSLITGDNEQFF
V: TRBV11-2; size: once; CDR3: CASSFQRRAGTGDLFF
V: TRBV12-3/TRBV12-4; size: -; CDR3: CASSLRESYEQYF
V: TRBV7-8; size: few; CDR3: CASSSAGGGVRREKLFF
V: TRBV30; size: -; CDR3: CAWSVRELVRFF
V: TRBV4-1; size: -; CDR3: CASSQDLVTVWRMNTEASF